This T cell receptor beta chain was documented in a study of blood T cell repertoires in COVID-19. Study at large: Acute and convalescent COVID-19 samples came from the United States, Italy and Spain. T cells, B-cell-depleted T cells, or PBMCs provided the cDNA or gDNA that served as material.

Participant-reported clinical history was the basis for cohort assignment. This table comes from immunoSEQ multiplex PCR, and its TCRdb copy is limited to in-frame clones, with some not included. Of over 200,000 clones in the sample, about 91% were seen once. The germline gives CDR1 SGHTA, CDR2 FQGNSA. V was trimmed by 1 base and J by 10 bases, leaving 13 bases between them. The CDR3 length is 14 residues. V and J are TRBV7-2 and TRBJ2-2; tentative D call: TRBD1 (6 bases). The receptor's source is a human donor in a cohort exposed to, infected with or recovered from COVID-19 (not recorded which). The donor label of this sample is uncertain. The sample was PBMCs or T cells enriched from blood (not recorded which). This chain's CDR3 is CASSLGWLGAELFF. In DNA form, the CDR3 reads TGTGCCAGCAGCTTAGGCTGGCTGGGGGCGGAGCTGTTTTTT.